The clone carrying this TCR beta chain was counted ten times or more. Its antigen is still unknown. The data were taken from a study of cytomegalovirus exposure and HLA in healthy donors. The study, taken as a whole, reports: It has been reported that TCR beta sequences accurately predicted the HLA-A and HLA-B alleles of most subjects.

Germline V gene data show CDR1 as SGHTA and CDR2 as FQGNSA. Trimming removed 0 bases from V and 6 bases from J, with 12 bases in between. This CDR3 is built from 14 residues. PCR primers comprised 60 Vbeta and 13 Jbeta primers. TCRdb's table, derived via immunoSEQ multiplex PCR, lists solely in-frame clones and lacks some. In the table there are around 130,000 clones, approximately 85% of which are singletons. Sequenced material: PBMCs. The TCR was taken from a boy younger than 18 in good health and CMV-seronegative. The V gene is TRBV7-2, the J gene TRBJ2-7; no reliable D call. CDR3: CASSLAPAVGEQYF. The CDR3 DNA reads as TGTGCCAGCAGCTTAGCGCCCGCGGTAGGCGAGCAGTACTTC.